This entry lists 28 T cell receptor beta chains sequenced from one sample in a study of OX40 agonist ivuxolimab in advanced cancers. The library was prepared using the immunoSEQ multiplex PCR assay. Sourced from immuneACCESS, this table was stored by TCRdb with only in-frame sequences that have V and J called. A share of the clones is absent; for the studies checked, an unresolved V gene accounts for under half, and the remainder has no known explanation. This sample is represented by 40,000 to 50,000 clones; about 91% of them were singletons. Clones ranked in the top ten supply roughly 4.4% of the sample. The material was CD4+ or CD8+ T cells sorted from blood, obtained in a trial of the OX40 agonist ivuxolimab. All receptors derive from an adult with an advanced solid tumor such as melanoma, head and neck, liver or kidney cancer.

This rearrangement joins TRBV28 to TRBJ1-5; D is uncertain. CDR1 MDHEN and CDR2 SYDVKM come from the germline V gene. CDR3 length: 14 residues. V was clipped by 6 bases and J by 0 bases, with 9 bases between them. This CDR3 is CASSPAGSNQPQHF. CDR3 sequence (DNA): TGTGCCAGCAGCCCGGCAGGTAGCAATCAGCCCCAGCATTTT.

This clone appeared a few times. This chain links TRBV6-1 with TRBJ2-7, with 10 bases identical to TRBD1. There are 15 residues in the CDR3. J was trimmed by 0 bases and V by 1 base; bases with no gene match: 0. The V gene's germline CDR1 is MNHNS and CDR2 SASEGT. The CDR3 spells CASSEGTGGSYEQYF. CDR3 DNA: TGTGCCAGCAGTGAAGGGACAGGGGGCTCCTACGAGCAGTACTTC.

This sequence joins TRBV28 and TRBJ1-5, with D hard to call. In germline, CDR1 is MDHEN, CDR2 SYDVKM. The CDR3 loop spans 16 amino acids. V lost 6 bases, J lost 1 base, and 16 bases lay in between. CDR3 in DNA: TGTGCCAGCAGCCAAGGGTACCTGAGCAGCAATCAGCCCCAGCATTTT. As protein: CASSQGYLSSNQPQHF.

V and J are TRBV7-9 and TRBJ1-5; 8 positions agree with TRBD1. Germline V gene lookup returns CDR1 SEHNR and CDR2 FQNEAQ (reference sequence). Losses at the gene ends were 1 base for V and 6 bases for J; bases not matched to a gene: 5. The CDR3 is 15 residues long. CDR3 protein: CASSLGQGASQPQHF. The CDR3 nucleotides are TGTGCCAGCAGCTTAGGGCAGGGGGCAAGTCAGCCCCAGCATTTT.

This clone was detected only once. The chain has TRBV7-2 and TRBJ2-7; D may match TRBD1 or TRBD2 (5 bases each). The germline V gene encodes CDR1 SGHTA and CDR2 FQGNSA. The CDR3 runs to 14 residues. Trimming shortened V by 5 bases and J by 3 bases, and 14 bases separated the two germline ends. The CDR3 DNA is TGTGCCAGCAGCCCCGCCGGGACGGGCTACGAGCAGTACTTC. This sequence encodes CASSPAGTGYEQYF.

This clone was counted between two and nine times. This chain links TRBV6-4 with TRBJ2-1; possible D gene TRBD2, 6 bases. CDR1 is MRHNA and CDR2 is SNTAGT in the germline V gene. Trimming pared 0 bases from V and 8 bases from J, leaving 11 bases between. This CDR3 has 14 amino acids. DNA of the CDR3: TGTGCCAGCAGTGACTCCTCGGGAGCCGATGAGCAGTTCTTC. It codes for CASSDSSGADEQFF.

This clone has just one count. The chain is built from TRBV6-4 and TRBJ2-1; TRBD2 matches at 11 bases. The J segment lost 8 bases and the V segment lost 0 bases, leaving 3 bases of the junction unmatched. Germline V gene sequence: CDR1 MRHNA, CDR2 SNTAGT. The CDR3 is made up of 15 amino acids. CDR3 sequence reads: CASSDSSGGAYEQFF. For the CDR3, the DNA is TGTGCCAGCAGTGACTCTAGCGGGGGGGCATATGAGCAGTTCTTC.

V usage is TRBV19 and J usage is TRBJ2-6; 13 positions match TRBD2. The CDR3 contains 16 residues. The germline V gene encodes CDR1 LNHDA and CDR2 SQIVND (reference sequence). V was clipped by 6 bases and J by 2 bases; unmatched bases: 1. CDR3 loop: CASRGLAGAGANVLTF. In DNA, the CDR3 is TGTGCCAGTAGAGGACTAGCGGGAGCTGGGGCCAACGTCCTGACTTTC.

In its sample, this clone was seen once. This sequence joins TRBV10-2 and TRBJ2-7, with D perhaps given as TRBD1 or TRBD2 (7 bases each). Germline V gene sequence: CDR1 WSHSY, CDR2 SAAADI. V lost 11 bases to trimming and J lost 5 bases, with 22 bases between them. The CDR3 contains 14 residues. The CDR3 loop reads CASLREGASDEQYF. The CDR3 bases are TGCGCCTCCCTGAGGGAGGGGGCCAGCGACGAGCAGTACTTC.

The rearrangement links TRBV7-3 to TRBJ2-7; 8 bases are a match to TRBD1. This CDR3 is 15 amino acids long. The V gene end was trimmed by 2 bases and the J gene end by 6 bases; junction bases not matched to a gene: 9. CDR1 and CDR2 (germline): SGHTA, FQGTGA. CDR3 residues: CASSLGWQGAREQYF. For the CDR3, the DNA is TGTGCCAGCAGCTTAGGTTGGCAGGGGGCGCGCGAGCAGTACTTC.

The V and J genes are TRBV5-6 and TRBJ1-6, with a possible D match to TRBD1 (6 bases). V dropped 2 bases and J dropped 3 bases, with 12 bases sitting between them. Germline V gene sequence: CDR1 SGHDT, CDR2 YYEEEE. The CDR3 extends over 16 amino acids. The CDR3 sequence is CASSFVTDSYNSPLHF. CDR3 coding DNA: TGTGCCAGCAGCTTTGTTACGGACAGCTATAATTCACCCCTCCACTTT.

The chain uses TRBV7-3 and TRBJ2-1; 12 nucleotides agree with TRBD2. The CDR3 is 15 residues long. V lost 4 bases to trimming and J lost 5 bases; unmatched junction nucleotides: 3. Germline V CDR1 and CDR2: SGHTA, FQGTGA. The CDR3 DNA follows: TGTGCCAGCAGCTCCCTAGCGGGAGGGGACAATGAGCAGTTCTTC. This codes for CASSSLAGGDNEQFF. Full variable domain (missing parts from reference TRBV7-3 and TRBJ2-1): GAGVSQTPSNKVTEKGKYVELRCDPISGHTALYWYRQSLGQGPEFLIYFQGTGAADDSGLPNDRFFAVRPEGSVSTLKIQRTERGDSAVYLCASSSLAGGDNEQFFGPGTRLTVL.

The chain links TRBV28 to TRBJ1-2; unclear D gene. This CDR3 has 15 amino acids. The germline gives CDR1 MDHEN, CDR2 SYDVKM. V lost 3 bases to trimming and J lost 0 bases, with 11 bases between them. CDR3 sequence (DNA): TGTGCCAGCAGTTTCTCGACGGATACTAACTATGGCTACACCTTC. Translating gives CASSFSTDTNYGYTF.

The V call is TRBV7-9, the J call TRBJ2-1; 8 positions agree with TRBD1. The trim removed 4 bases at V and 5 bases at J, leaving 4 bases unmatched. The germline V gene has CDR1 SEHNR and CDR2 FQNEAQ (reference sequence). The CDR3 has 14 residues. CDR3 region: CASSWTGKNNEQFF. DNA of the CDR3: TGTGCCAGCAGCTGGACAGGGAAAAACAATGAGCAGTTCTTC.

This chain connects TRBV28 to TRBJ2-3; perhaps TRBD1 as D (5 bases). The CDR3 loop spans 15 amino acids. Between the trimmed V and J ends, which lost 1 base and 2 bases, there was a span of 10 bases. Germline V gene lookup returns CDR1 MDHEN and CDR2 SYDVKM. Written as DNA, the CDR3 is TGTGCCAGCAGTTTATACGACAGAAACACAGATACGCAGTATTTT. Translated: CASSLYDRNTDTQYF.

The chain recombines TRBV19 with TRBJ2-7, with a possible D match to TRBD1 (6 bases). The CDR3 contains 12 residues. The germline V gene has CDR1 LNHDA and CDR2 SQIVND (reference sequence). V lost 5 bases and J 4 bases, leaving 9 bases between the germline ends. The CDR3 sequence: CASSLQGYEQYF. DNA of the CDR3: TGTGCCAGTAGTTTACAGGGTTACGAGCAGTACTTC.

The CDR3 protein is CSVKLGGSPYEQYF. CDR3 in DNA: TGCAGCGTTAAATTAGGGGGCAGCCCCTACGAGCAGTACTTC. The rearrangement uses TRBV29-1 and TRBJ2-7; 7 nucleotides align to TRBD1. The CDR3 consists of 14 residues. The germline V gene encodes CDR1 SQVTM and CDR2 ANQGSEA. V lost 5 bases to trimming and J lost 2 bases; unmatched junction nucleotides: 9.

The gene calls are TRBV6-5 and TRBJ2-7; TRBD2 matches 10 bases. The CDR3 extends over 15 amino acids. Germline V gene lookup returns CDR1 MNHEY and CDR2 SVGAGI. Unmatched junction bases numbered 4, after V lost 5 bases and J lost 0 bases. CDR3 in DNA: TGTGCCAGCAGTAAACTAGCGGGAAGCTCCTACGAGCAGTACTTC. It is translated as CASSKLAGSSYEQYF.

CDR3 sequence reads: CSVDRGLDGNTIYF. As DNA, the CDR3 is TGCAGCGTTGATCGGGGCTTGGACGGAAACACCATATATTTT. This rearrangement joins TRBV29-1 to TRBJ1-3; D perhaps matches TRBD1 (5 bases). V was pared by 3 bases and J by 4 bases, with 13 bases between. CDR3 size: 14 residues. Germline V CDR1 and CDR2: SQVTM, ANQGSEA.

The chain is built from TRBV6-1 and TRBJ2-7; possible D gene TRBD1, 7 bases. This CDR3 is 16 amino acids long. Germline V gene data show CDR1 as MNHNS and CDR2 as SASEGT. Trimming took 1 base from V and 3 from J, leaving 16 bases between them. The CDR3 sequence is CASSEGAGGFLYEQYF. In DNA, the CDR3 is TGTGCCAGCAGTGAAGGGGCAGGGGGGTTCCTCTACGAGCAGTACTTC.

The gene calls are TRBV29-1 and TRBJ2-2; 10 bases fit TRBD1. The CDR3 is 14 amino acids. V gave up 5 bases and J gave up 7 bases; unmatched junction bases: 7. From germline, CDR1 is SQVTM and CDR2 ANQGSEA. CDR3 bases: TGCAGCGTTAAGACAGGGGGCTGGGTCGGGGAGCTGTTTTTT. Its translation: CSVKTGGWVGELFF.

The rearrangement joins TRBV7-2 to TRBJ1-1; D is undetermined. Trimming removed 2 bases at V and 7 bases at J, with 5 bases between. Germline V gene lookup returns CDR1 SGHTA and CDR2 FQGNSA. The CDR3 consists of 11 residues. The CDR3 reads CASSLQVEAFF. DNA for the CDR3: TGTGCCAGCAGCTTACAAGTTGAAGCTTTCTTT.

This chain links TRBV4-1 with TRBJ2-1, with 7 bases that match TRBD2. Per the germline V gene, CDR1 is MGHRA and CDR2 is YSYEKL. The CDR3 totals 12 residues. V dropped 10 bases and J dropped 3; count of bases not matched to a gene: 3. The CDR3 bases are TGCGCCACCCGGGGGGACTACAATGAGCAGTTCTTC. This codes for CATRGDYNEQFF.

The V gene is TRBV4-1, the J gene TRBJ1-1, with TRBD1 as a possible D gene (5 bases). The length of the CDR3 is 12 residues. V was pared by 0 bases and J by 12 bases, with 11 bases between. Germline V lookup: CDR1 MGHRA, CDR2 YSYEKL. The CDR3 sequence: CASSQDVQGPFF. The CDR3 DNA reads TGCGCCAGCAGCCAAGATGTTCAGGGTCCTTTCTTT.

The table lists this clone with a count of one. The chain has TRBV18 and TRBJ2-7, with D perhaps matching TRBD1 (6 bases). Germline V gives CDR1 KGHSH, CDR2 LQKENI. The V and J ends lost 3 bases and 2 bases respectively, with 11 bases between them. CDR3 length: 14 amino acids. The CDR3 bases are TGTGCCAGCTCACCCCGGGACATCCCCTACGAGCAGTACTTC. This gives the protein CASSPRDIPYEQYF.

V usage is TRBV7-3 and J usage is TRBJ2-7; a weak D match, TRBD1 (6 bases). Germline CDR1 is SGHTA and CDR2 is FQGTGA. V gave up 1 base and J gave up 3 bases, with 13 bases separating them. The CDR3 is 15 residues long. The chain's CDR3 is CASSLKAGTLYEQYF. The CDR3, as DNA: TGTGCCAGCAGCTTAAAAGCCGGGACACTCTACGAGCAGTACTTC. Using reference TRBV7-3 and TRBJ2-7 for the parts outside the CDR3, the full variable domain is GAGVSQTPSNKVTEKGKYVELRCDPISGHTALYWYRQSLGQGPEFLIYFQGTGAADDSGLPNDRFFAVRPEGSVSTLKIQRTERGDSAVYLCASSLKAGTLYEQYFGPGTRLTVT.

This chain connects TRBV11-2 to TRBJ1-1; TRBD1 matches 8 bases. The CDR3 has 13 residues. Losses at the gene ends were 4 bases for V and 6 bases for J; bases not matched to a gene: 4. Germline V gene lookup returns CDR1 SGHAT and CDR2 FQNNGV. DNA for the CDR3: TGTGCCAGCAGCTCTACAGGGGGTTCTGAAGCTTTCTTT. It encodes CASSSTGGSEAFF.

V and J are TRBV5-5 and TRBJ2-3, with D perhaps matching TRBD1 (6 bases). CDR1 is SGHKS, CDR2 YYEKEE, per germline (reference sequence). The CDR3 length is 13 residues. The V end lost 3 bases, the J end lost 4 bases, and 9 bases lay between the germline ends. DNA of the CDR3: TGTGCCAGCAGCTGGGACATCCCAGATACGCAGTATTTT. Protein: CASSWDIPDTQYF. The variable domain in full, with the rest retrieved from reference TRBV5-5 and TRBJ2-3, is DAGVTQSPTHLIKTRGQQVTLRCSPISGHKSVSWYQQVLGQGPQFIFQYYEKEERGRGNFPDRFSARQFPNYSSELNVNALLLGDSALYLCASSWDIPDTQYFGPGTRLTVL.